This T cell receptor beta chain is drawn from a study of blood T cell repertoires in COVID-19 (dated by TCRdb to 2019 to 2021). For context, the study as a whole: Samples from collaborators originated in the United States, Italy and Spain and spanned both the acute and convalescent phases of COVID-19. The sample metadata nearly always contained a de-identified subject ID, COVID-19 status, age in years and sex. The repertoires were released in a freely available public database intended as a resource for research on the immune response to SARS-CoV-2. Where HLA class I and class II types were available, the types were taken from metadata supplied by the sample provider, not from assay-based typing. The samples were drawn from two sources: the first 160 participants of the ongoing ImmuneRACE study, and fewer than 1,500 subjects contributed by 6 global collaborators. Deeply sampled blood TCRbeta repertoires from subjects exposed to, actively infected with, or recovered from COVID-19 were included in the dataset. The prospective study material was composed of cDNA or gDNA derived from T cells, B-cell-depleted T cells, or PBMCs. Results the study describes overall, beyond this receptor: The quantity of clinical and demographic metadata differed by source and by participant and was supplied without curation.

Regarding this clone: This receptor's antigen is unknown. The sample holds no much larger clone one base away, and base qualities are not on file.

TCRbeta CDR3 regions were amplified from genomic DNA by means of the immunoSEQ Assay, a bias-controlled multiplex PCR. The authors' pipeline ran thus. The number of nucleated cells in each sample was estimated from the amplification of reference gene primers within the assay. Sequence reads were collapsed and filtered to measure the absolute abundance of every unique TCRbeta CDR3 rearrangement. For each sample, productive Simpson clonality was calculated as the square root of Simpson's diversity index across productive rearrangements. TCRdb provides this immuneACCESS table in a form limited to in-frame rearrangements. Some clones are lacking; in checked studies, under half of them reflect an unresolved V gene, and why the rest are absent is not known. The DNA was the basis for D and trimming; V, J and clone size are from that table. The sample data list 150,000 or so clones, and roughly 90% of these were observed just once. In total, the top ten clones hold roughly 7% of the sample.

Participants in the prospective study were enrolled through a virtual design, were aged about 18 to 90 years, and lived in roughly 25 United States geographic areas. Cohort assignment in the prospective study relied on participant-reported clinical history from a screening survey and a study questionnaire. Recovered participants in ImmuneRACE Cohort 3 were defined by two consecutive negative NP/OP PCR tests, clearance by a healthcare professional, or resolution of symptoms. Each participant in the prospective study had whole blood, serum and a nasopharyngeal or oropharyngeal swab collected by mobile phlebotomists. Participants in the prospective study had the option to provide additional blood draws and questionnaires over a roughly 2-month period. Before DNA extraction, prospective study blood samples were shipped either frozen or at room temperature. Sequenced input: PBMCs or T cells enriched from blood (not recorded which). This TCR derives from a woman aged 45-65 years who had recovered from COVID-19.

The sequence in DNA is TGCGCCAGCAGCTGGGAAGGGGCGCGCAATTCACCCCTCCACTTT. Its protein product is CASSWEGARNSPLHF. The sequence links TRBV5-1 to TRBJ1-6; perhaps TRBD1 is the D gene, with 5 bases matching. Between the V and J ends, shortened by 3 bases and 7 bases respectively, the junction contains 14 bases. The CDR3 numbers 15 residues from cysteine through phenylalanine. The read is trimmed to its CDR3 DNA, 45 bases read in frame from base 1. CDR1 and CDR2, looked up from the germline V gene, are SGHRS and YFSETQ.